The entry below gives a single TCR beta chain sequence along with its context. Its specificity is unknown. The donors were members of the validation cohort, which comprised around 110 subjects and was separate from the first cohort of 666 subjects. Method: immunoSEQ multiplex PCR; TCRdb's copy keeps in-frame clones and lacks some. Of 100,000 to 150,000 clones listed, 85% to 90% were seen once; the top ten hold roughly 1.4%. The data were taken from a study of cytomegalovirus exposure and HLA in healthy donors. The study's findings and limits: It was confirmed in vitro that a few of the CMV-associated chains were specific for CMV antigens. While the bulk of TCR sequences proved rare, some public TCRs turned up in many donors. Using the classifier, cytomegalovirus status was reportedly diagnosed with high specificity and sensitivity.

The TCR comes from a man younger than 45 in good health and CMV-seronegative. Sequenced: PBMCs.

CDR3 nucleotides: TGCGCCAGCGGAAAGGGACAGGGCCTACAAGAGACCCAGTACTTC. Translated: CASGKGQGLQETQYF. The V and J genes are TRBV4-1 and TRBJ2-5; 9 nucleotides line up with TRBD1. The J segment lost 2 bases and the V segment lost 8 bases, leaving 9 bases of the junction unmatched. Germline V gives CDR1 MGHRA, CDR2 YSYEKL. The CDR3 extends over 15 amino acids.